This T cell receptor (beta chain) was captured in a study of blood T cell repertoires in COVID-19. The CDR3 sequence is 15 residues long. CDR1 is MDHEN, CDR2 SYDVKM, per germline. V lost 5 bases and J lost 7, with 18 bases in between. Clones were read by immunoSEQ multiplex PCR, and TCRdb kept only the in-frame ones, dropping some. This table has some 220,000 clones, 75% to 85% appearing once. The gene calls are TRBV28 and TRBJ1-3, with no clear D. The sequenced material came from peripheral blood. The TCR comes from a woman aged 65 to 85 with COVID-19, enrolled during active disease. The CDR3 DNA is TGTGCCAGCAGTCTCCAAGGGCTAGGAGGTAACACCATATATTTT. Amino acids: CASSLQGLGGNTIYF.